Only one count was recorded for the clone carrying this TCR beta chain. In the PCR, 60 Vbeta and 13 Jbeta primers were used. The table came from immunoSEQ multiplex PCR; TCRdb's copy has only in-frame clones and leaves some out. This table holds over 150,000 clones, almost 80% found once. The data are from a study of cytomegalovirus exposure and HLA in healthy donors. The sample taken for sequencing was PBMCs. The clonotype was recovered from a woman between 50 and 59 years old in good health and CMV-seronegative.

CDR3 nucleotide sequence: TGTGCCAGCAGGATAGGGGGTAACTATGGCTACACCTTC. It translates to CASRIGGNYGYTF. This rearrangement joins TRBV6-5 to TRBJ1-2, with a tentative D call TRBD1 (6 bases). Germline CDR1 is MNHEY and CDR2 is SVGAGI. Trimming took off 6 bases at V and 1 base at J, with 9 bases between the two ends. The CDR3 has 13 amino acids.